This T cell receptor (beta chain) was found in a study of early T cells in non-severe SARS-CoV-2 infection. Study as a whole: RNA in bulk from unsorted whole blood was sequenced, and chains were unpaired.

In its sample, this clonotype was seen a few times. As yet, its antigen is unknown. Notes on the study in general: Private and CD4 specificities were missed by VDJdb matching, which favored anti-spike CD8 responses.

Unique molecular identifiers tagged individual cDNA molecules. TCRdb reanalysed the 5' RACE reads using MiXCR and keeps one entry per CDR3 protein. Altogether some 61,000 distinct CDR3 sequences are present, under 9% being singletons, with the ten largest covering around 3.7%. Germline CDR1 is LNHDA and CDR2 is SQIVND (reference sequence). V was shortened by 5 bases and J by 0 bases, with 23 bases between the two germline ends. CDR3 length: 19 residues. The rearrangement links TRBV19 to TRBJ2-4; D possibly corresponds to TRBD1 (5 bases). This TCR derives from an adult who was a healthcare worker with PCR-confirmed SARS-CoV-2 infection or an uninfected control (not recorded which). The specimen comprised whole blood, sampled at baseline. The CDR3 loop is CASSSPVQGIGLAKNIQYF. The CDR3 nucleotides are TGTGCCAGTAGTTCGCCCGTCCAGGGAATAGGGTTAGCCAAAAACATTCAGTACTTC.